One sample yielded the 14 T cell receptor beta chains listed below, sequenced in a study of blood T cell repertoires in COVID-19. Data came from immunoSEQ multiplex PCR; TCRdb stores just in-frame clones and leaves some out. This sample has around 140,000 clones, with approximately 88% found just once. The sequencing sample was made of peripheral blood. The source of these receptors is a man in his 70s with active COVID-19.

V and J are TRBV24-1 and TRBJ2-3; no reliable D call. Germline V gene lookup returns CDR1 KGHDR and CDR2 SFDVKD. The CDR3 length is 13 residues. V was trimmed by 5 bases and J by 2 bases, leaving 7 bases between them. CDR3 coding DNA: TGTGCCACCAGTGCCCAGTACACAGATACGCAGTATTTT. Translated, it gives CATSAQYTDTQYF.

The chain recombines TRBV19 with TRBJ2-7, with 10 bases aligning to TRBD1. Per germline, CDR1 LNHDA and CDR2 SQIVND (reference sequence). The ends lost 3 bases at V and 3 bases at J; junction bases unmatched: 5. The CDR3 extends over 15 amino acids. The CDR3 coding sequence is TGTGCCAGTAGTATTGGGGGACAGGGGAACTACGAGCAGTACTTC. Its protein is CASSIGGQGNYEQYF.

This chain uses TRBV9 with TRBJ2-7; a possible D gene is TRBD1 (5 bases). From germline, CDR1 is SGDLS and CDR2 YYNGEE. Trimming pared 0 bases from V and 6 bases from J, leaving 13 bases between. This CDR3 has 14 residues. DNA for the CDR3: TGTGCCAGCAGCGTAGGGCAGGGATTCGGCGAGCAGTACTTC. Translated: CASSVGQGFGEQYF.

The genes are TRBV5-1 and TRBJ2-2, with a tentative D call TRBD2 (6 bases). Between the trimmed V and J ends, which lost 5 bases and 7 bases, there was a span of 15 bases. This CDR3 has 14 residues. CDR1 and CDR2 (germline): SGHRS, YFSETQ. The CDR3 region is CASRTSMAGGELFF. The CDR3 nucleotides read TGCGCCAGCAGAACTAGCATGGCCGGCGGGGAGCTGTTTTTT. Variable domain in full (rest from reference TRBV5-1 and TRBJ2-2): KAGVTQTPRYLIKTRGQQVTLSCSPISGHRSVSWYQQTPGQGLQFLFEYFSETQRNKGNFPGRFSGRQFSNSRSEMNVSTLELGDSALYLCASRTSMAGGELFFGEGSRLTVL.

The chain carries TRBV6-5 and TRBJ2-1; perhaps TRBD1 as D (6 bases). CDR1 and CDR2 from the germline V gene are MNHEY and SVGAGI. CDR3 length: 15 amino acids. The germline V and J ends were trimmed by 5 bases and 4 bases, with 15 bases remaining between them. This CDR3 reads CASSRERQVYNEQFF. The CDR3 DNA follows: TGTGCCAGCAGTCGCGAGAGACAGGTGTACAATGAGCAGTTCTTC.

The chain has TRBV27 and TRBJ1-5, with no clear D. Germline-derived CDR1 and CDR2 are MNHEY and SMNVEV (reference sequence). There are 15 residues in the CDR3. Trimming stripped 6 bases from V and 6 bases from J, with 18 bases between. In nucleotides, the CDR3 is TGTGCCAGCAGCCGTGGAGGGCAGGCGGGTCAGCCCCAGCATTTT. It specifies CASSRGGQAGQPQHF.

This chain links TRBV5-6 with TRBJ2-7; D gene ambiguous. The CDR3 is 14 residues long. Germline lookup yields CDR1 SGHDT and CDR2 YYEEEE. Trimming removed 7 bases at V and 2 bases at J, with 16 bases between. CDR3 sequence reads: CASLTSPVAYEQYF. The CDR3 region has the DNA TGTGCCAGCCTCACATCCCCAGTGGCCTACGAGCAGTACTTC.

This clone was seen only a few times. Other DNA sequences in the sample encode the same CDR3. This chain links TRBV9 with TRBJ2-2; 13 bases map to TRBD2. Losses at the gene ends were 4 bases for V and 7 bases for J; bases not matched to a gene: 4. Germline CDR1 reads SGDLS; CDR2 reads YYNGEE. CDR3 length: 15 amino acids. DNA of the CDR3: TGTGCCAGCAGCCCGGGACTAGCGGGAATCGGGGAGCTGTTTTTT. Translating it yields CASSPGLAGIGELFF.

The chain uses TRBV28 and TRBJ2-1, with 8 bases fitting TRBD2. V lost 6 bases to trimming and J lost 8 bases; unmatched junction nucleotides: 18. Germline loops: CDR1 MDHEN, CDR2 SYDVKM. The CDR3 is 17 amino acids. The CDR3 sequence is CASSSQAGVLGGDEQFF. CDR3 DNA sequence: TGTGCCAGCAGCTCTCAAGCGGGGGTCCTTGGAGGTGATGAGCAGTTCTTC. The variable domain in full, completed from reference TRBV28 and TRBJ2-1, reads DVKVTQSSRYLVKRTGEKVFLECVQDMDHENMFWYRQDPGLGLRLIYFSYDVKMKEKGDIPEGYSVSREKKERFSLILESASTNQTSMYLCASSSQAGVLGGDEQFFGPGTRLTVL.

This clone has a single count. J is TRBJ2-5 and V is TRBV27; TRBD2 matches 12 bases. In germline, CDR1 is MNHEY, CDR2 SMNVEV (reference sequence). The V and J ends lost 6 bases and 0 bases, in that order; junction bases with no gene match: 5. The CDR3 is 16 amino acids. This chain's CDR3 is CASRSGLAGYQETQYF. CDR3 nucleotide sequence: TGTGCCAGCAGGAGCGGACTAGCGGGGTACCAAGAGACCCAGTACTTC.

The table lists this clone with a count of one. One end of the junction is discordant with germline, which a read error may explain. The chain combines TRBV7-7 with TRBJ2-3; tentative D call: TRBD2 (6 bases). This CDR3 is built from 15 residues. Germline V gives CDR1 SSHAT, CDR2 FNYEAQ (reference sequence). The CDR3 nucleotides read TGTGCTAGCAGCTTAGGCCCGGGAGAGGCAGATACGCAGTATTTT. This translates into CASSLGPGEADTQYF.

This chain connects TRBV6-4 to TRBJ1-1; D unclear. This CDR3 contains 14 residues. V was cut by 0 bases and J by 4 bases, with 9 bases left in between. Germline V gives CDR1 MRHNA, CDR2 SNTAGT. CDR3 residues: CASSDSGESTEAFF. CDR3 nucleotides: TGTGCCAGCAGTGACTCCGGGGAAAGCACTGAAGCTTTCTTT.

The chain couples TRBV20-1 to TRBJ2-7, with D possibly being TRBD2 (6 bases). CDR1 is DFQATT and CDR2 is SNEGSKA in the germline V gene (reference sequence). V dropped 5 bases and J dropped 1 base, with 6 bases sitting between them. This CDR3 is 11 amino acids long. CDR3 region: CSAGGSYEQYF. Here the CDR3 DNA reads TGCAGTGCTGGGGGGTCCTACGAGCAGTACTTC.

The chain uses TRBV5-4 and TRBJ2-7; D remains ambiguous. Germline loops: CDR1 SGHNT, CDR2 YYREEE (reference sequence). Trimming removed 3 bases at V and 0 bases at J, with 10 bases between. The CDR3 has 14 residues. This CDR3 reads CASSSTVSSYEQYF. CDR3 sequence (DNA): TGTGCCAGCAGCTCCACAGTGAGCTCCTACGAGCAGTACTTC.